The sequence of this T cell receptor beta chain was determined in a study of cytotoxic CD8 clonotypes in ibrutinib-treated CLL. Study details: The patients, roughly ten relapsed/refractory and approximately 14 treatment-naive, included approximately 18 who were IGHV unmutated. Findings of the study overall: The clonality rise at ibrutinib response reflected private clonotype expansion. Baseline values of clonality outstripped age-matched healthy donors and followed circulating CD8+ T-cell counts.

Profiling relied on immunoSEQ multiplex PCR, and the TCRdb table lists in-frame clones only, not all of them. The sample contains around 77,000 clones, 80% of which appear only once. Germline CDR1 is MNHEY and CDR2 is SMNVEV (reference sequence). Deletions cut 2 bases from V and 0 bases from J, with 5 bases between. The CDR3 has 14 residues. On this clone: Its target is not known.

The sequenced sample was PBMCs, obtained at disease progression, from a patient treated with ibrutinib. This sequence joins TRBV27 and TRBJ1-5; no definite D call. The TCR comes from a human donor with chronic lymphocytic leukemia. CDR3 amino acids: CASSLVSSNQPQHF. CDR3 DNA sequence: TGTGCCAGCAGTTTAGTTTCTAGCAATCAGCCCCAGCATTTT.